This T cell receptor (beta chain) was retrieved from a study of shared clonotypes between healthy human individuals. The study, taken as a whole, reports: Large sequencing depth failed to make sorted-subset sequencing complete, rarefaction showed.

The germline gives CDR1 SGHTA, CDR2 FQGNSA. This CDR3 contains 17 residues. V shed 4 bases, J shed 4 bases, and the junction held 15 bases outside the gene matches. Sorted-subset replicate PCRs used around 0.2 ug DNA, about 30,000 T cell genomes. Generated by immunoSEQ multiplex PCR, the TCRdb table keeps only in-frame clones and is missing some. The sample has approximately 1,000,000 clones; roughly 80% are singletons. With respect to this clone: Its matching antigen is unknown.

This clonotype originated in a man aged 18 to 35 in good health. Some clones in this sample may be carry-over from other donors' samples. The gene calls are TRBV7-2 and TRBJ1-2; 7 nucleotides align to TRBD1. The sample comprised memory CD4+ T cells from PBMCs. Regarding subset: CD45RA-negative fraction. The CDR3 reads CASSSYGDSPRGYGYTF. In DNA form, the CDR3 reads TGTGCCAGCAGCTCCTACGGGGACAGCCCCCGGGGCTATGGCTACACCTTC.